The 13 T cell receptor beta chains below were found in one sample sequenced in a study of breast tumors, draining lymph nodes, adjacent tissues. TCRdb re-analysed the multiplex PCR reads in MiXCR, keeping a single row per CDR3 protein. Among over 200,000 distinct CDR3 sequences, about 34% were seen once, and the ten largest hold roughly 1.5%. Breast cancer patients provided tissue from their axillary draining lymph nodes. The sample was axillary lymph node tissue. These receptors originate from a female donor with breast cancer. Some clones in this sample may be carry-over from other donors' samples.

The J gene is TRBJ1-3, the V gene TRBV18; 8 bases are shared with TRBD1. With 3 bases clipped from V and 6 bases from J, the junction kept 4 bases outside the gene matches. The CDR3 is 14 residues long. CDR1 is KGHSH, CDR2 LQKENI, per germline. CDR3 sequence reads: CASSPRDRQNTIYF. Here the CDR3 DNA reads TGTGCCAGCTCACCGAGGGACAGGCAAAACACCATATATTTT.

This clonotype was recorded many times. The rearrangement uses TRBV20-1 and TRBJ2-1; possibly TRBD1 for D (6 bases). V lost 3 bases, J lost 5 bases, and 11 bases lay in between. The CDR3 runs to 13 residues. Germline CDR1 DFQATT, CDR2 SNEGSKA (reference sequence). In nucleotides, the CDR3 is TGCAGTGCTAGGCCGCAGGGGAACAATGAGCAGTTCTTC. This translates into CSARPQGNNEQFF.

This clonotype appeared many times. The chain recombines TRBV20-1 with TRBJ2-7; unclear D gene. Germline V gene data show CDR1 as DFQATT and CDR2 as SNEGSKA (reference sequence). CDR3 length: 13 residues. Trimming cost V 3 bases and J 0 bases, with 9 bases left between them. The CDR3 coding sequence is TGCAGTGCTAGCTCGGAGAGCTCCTACGAGCAGTACTTC. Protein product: CSASSESSYEQYF.

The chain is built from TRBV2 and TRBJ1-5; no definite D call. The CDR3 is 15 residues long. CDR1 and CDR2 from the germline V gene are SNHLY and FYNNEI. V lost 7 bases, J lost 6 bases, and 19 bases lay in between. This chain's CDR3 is CASNKGRWSGQPQHF. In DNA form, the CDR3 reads TGTGCCAGCAACAAAGGGCGCTGGTCGGGTCAGCCCCAGCATTTT.

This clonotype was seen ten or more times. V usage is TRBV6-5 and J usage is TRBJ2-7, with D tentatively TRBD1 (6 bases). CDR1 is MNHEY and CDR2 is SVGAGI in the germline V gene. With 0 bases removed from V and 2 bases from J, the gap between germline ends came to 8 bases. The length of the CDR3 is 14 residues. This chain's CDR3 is CASSYSQGPYEQYF. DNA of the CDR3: TGTGCCAGCAGTTACTCGCAGGGGCCCTACGAGCAGTACTTC.

Written as DNA, the CDR3 is TGTGCCAGCAGTGCAATACAGGGGTTGTGGGAGACCCAGTACTTC. As protein: CASSAIQGLWETQYF. The chain combines TRBV6-1 with TRBJ2-5; 7 positions match TRBD1. The CDR3 runs 15 residues. CDR1 and CDR2 (germline): MNHNS, SASEGT. Losses at the gene ends were 4 bases for V and 5 bases for J; bases not matched to a gene: 10.

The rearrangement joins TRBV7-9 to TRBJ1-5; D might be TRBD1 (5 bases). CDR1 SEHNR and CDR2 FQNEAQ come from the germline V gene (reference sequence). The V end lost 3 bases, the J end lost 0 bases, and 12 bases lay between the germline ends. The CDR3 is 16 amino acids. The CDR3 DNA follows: TGTGCCAGCAGCTTTGAGGGACGGTATAGCAATCAGCCCCAGCATTTT. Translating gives CASSFEGRYSNQPQHF.

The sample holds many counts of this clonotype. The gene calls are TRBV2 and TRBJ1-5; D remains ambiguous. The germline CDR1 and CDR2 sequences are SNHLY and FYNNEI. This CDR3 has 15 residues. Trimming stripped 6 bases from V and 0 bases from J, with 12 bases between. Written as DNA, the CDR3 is TGTGCCAGCAGGGGCAGTGGTTCTAGCAATCAGCCCCAGCATTTT. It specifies CASRGSGSSNQPQHF.

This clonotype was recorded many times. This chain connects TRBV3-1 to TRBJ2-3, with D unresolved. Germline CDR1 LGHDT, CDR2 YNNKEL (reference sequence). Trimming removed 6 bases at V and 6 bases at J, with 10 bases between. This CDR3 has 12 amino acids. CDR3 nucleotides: TGTGCCAGCAGTCGCTCAGCCGATACGCAGTATTTT. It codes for CASSRSADTQYF.

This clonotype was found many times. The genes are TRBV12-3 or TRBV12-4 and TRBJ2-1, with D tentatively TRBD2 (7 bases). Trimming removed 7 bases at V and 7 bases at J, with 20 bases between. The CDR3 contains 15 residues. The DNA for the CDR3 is TGTGCCAGCACCAGAATCGGGGGGCTAGGGAATGAGCAGTTCTTC. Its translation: CASTRIGGLGNEQFF.

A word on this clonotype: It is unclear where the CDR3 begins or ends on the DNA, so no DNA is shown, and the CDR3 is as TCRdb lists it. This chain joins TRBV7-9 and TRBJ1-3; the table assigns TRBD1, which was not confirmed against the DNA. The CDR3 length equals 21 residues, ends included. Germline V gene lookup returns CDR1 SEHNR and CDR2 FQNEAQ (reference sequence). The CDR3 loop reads CASSLSTGNTEAFFGQGTIYF.

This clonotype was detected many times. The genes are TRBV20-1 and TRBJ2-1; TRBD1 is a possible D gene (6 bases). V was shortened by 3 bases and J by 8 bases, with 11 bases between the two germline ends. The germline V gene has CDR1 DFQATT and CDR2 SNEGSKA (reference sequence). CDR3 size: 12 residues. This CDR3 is CSARGAGDEQFF. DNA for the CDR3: TGCAGTGCTAGGGGGGCTGGGGATGAGCAGTTCTTC.

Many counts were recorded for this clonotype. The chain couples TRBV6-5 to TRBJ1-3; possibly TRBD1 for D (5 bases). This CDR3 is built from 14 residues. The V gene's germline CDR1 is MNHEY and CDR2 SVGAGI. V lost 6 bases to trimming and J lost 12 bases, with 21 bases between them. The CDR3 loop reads CASSRDGPSGGIYF. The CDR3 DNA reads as TGTGCCAGCAGCCGGGACGGTCCGAGTGGTGGCATATATTTT.